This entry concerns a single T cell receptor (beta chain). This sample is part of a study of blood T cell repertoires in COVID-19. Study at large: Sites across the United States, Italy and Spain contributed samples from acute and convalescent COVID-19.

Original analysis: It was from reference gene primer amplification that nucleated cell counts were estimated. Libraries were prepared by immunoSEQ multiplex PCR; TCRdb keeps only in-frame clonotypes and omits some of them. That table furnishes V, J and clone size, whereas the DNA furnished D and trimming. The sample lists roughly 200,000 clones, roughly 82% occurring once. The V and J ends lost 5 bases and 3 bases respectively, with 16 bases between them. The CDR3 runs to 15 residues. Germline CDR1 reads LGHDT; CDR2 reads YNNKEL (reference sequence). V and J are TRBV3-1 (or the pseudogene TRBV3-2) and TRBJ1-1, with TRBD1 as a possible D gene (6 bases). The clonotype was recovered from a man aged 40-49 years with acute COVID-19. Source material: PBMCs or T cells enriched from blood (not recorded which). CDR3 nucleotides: TGTGCCAGCAGCATCAACCAGGGGAAGGACACTGAAGCTTTCTTT. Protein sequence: CASSINQGKDTEAFF.